The 16 T cell receptor beta chains below all came from one sample that was sequenced in a study of blood T cells in healthy people across ages. A second PCR of about 7 to 11 cycles used a sample-barcoded 5' primer and a J-beta primer mix. TCRdb itself ran the 5' RACE reads through MiXCR, one entry per CDR3 protein. The sample carries 650,000 to 950,000 distinct CDR3 sequences, 40% to 50% recorded once. Sequenced input: blood. Every receptor here comes from a man aged 55-75 years in good health.

The rearrangement links TRBV11-2 to TRBJ1-2; TRBD1 is a possible D gene (6 bases). V lost 2 bases, J lost 5 bases, and 12 bases lay in between. There are 14 residues in the CDR3. Germline CDR1 reads SGHAT; CDR2 reads FQNNGV. The CDR3 region is CASSLTGFRYGYTF. The CDR3 region has the DNA TGTGCCAGCAGCTTAACAGGGTTTCGGTATGGCTACACCTTC.

The V call is TRBV6-1, the J call TRBJ2-1, with 7 positions matching TRBD1. CDR3 length: 14 amino acids. V lost 6 bases to trimming and J lost 1 base; unmatched junction nucleotides: 3. Germline lookup yields CDR1 MNHNS and CDR2 SASEGT. The DNA of the CDR3 is TGTGCCAGCAGGGGGACAGATTCCTACAATGAGCAGTTCTTC. This encodes CASRGTDSYNEQFF.

At least ten counts were recorded for this clonotype. The chain carries TRBV20-1 and TRBJ1-4; the D is unclear. Trimming stripped 6 bases from V and 5 bases from J, with 16 bases between. Germline lookup yields CDR1 DFQATT and CDR2 SNEGSKA (reference sequence). This CDR3 comprises 14 residues. The CDR3 sequence is CSAEQTVPNEKLFF. Written as DNA, the CDR3 is TGCAGTGCCGAGCAGACGGTACCAAATGAAAAACTGTTTTTT.

In its sample, this clonotype was seen once. The chain combines TRBV20-1 with TRBJ1-5, with a possible D match to TRBD1 (5 bases). The CDR3 is 14 amino acids. The germline gives CDR1 DFQATT, CDR2 SNEGSKA (reference sequence). V lost 5 bases and J lost 3, with 14 bases in between. The CDR3 DNA is TGCAGTGCTTCCACGGGGGGATTCAATCAGCCCCAGCATTTT. It translates to CSASTGGFNQPQHF.

J is TRBJ1-1 and V is TRBV20-1; the D gene is possibly TRBD1 (5 bases). Germline lookup yields CDR1 DFQATT and CDR2 SNEGSKA (reference sequence). Trimming removed 0 bases at V and 2 bases at J, with 13 bases between. The CDR3 sequence is 15 residues long. This CDR3 is CSARDFGGSNTEAFF. As DNA, the CDR3 is TGCAGTGCTAGAGATTTCGGGGGATCTAACACTGAAGCTTTCTTT.

This clonotype appeared once. This chain links TRBV30 with TRBJ1-5; tentatively, D is TRBD1 (5 bases). CDR1 and CDR2 (germline): GTSNPN, SVGIG (reference sequence). Trimming removed 2 bases from V and 3 bases from J, with 8 bases in between. The CDR3 runs 13 residues. The CDR3 is CAWSRGFNQPQHF. CDR3 in DNA: TGTGCCTGGAGTAGGGGATTCAATCAGCCCCAGCATTTT.

This rearrangement joins TRBV20-1 to TRBJ2-2; D gene uncertain. V lost 3 bases to trimming and J lost 3 bases, with 8 bases between them. The length of the CDR3 is 13 residues. Germline loops: CDR1 DFQATT, CDR2 SNEGSKA (reference sequence). CDR3 sequence (DNA): TGCAGTGCTAGTCCGACCCACACCGGGGAGCTGTTTTTT. Amino acid sequence: CSASPTHTGELFF.

This chain links TRBV15 with TRBJ2-7; unclear D gene. The germline CDR1 and CDR2 sequences are LNHNV and YYDKDF (reference sequence). V was cut by 5 bases and J by 4 bases, with 12 bases left in between. This CDR3 region has 13 residues. CDR3: CATSFGQSYEQYF. CDR3 nucleotides: TGTGCCACCAGCTTCGGTCAGTCTTACGAGCAGTACTTC.

The chain joins TRBV7-9 to TRBJ2-5, with 10 bases aligning to TRBD1. The J call is uncertain, as TRBJ2-7 better fits the DNA end. Germline values: CDR1 SEHNR, CDR2 FQNEAQ (reference sequence). The CDR3 has 15 amino acids. CDR3 residues: CASRKVGTGVHEQYF. CDR3 DNA: TGTGCCAGCAGAAAAGTTGGGACAGGGGTTCACGAGCAGTACTTC.

The CDR3 region is CSARAVAGANVLTF. CDR3 nucleotides: TGCAGTGCAAGGGCCGTCGCTGGGGCCAACGTCCTGACTTTC. The rearrangement links TRBV20-1 to TRBJ2-6; D ambiguous. Germline CDR1 reads DFQATT; CDR2 reads SNEGSKA (reference sequence). Trimming stripped 6 bases from V and 2 bases from J, with 11 bases between. There are 14 residues in the CDR3.

The V and J genes are TRBV12-3 or TRBV12-4 and TRBJ2-1, with 8 bases aligning to TRBD2. This CDR3 region has 16 residues. V shed 5 bases and J 4 bases; nucleotides not matched to a gene: 10. As DNA, the CDR3 is TGTGCCAGCAGTGACGATTTGAGCGGGGGTTACAATGAGCAGTTCTTC. This gives the protein CASSDDLSGGYNEQFF.

The rearrangement uses TRBV2 and TRBJ1-1, with D perhaps TRBD1 (5 bases). Germline V lookup: CDR1 SNHLY, CDR2 FYNNEI. Deletions cut 6 bases from V and 5 bases from J, with 13 bases between. The CDR3 runs 13 residues. CDR3: CASRGTRETEAFF. In DNA form, the CDR3 reads TGTGCCAGCAGAGGAACCAGGGAGACTGAAGCTTTCTTT. The variable domain in full, completed from reference TRBV2 and TRBJ1-1, reads EPEVTQTPSHQVTQMGQEVILRCVPISNHLYFYWYRQILGQKVEFLVSFYNNEISEKSEIFDDQFSVERPDGSNFTLKIRSTKLEDSAMYFCASRGTRETEAFFGQGTRLTVV.

The chain employs TRBV3-1 and TRBJ2-7, with D uncertain. The J call is doubtful: the DNA matches TRBJ2-5 better. The CDR3 runs to 14 residues. Germline values: CDR1 LGHDT, CDR2 YNNKEL (reference sequence). The CDR3 spells CASSQVSLTETQYF. CDR3 in DNA: TGTGCCAGCAGCCAAGTGTCTCTCACCGAGACCCAGTACTTC.

The chain links TRBV7-2 to TRBJ1-1; possible D gene TRBD1, 6 bases. Germline V gene data show CDR1 as SGHTA and CDR2 as FQGNSA. V shed 5 bases and J shed 5 bases, with 18 bases lying between them. CDR3 length equals 15 residues. DNA of the CDR3: TGTGCCAGCAGCACCCAAAAGGGAGGGGGTACTGAAGCTTTCTTT. Protein sequence: CASSTQKGGGTEAFF.

The genes are TRBV11-2 and TRBJ2-5; 8 nucleotides agree with TRBD1. V was clipped by 5 bases and J by 5 bases; unmatched bases: 13. CDR3 size: 16 residues. Germline V gives CDR1 SGHAT, CDR2 FQNNGV. CDR3 sequence reads: CASSRQPTGVGETQYF. The CDR3 DNA is TGTGCCAGCAGCCGCCAACCGACAGGGGTTGGGGAGACCCAGTACTTC. Full variable domain (remainder filled in from reference TRBV11-2 and TRBJ2-5): EAGVAQSPRYKIIEKRQSVAFWCNPISGHATLYWYQQILGQGPKLLIQFQNNGVVDDSQLPKDRFSAERLKGVDSTLKIQPAKLEDSAVYLCASSRQPTGVGETQYFGPGTRLLVL.

J is TRBJ2-5 and V is TRBV4-1, with a possible D match to TRBD1 (6 bases). The DNA end is a closer match to TRBJ2-7, so the J assignment may be wrong. Germline CDR1 reads MGHRA; CDR2 reads YSYEKL. The CDR3 has 16 residues. This CDR3 reads CASSQNRDTRSYEQYF. CDR3 nucleotides: TGCGCCAGCAGCCAGAACCGGGACACCCGCTCCTACGAGCAGTACTTC.